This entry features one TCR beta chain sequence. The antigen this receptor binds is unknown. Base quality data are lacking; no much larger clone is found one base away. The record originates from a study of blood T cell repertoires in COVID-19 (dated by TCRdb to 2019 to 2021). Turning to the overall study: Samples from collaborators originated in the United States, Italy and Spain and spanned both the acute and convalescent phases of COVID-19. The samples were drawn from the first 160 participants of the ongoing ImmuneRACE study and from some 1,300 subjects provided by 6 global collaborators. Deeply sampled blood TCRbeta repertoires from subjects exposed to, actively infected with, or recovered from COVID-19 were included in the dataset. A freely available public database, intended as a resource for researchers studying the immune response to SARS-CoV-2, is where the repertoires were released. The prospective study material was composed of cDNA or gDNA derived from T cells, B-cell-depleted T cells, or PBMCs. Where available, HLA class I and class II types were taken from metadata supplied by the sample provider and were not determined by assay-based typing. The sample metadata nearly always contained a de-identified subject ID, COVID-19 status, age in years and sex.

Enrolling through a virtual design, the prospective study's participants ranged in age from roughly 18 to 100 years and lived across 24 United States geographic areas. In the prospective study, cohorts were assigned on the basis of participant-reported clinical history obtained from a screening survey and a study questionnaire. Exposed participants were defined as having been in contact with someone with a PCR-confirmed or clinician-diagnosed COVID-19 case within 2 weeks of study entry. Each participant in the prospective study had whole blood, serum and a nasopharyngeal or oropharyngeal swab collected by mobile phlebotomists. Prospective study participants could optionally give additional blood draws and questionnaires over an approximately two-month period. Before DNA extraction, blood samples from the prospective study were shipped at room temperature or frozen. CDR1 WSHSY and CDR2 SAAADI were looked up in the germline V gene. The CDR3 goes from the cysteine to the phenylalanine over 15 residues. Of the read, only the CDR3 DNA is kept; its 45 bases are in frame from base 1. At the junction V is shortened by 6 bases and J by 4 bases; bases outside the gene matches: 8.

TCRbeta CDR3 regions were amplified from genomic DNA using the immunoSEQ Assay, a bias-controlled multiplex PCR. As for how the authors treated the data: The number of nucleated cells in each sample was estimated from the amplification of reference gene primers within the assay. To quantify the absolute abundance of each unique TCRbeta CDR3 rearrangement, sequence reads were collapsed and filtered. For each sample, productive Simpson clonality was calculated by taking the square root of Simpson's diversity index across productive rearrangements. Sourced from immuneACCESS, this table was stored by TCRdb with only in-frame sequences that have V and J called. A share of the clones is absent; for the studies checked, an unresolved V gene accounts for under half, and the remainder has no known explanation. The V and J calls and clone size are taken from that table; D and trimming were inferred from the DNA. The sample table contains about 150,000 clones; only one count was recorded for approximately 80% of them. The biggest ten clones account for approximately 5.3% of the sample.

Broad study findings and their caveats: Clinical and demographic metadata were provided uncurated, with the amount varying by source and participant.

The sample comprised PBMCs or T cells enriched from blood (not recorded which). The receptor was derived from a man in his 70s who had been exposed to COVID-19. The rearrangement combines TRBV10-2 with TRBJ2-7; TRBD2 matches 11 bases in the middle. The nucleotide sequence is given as TGCGCCAGCAGCGAGACCGGGACTAGCGGTTACGAGCAGTACTTC. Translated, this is CASSETGTSGYEQYF.